Listed below are T cell receptor beta chains from one sample, sequenced in a study of blood T cell repertoires in COVID-19. The data were produced by immunoSEQ multiplex PCR, yet TCRdb's version contains in-frame clones alone and is incomplete. The sample includes a few hundred thousand clones, roughly 85% of them seen just once. The sequenced sample was peripheral blood. These receptors originate from a young woman with acute or convalescent COVID-19. Each CDR3 is given with its conserved first and last residue. The D gene is left open where the match is weak. Size is stated for part of the rows, as once, few or many counts, or as a class when the clone is expanded.

size,V,J,D,DNA,CDR3
.,TRBV6-1,TRBJ1-1,.,TGTGCCAGCAGTGACATCCGACAGGCTGAAGCTTTCTTT,CASSDIRQAEAFF
.,TRBV27,TRBJ1-1,.,TGTGCCAGCAGTCCATTTGGGGGCCACACTGAAGCTTTCTTT,CASSPFGGHTEAFF
once,TRBV11-2,TRBJ1-1,.,TGTGCCAGCAGCTTCGCCGGGGTCGGTTTCTTT,CASSFAGVGFF
.,TRBV12-3/TRBV12-4,TRBJ1-2,.,TGTGCCAGCACCCAAGGGGCAGGGGTCGGCTACACCTTC,CASTQGAGVGYTF
few,TRBV19,TRBJ2-7,.,TGTGCCAGTAGTCGAGACCGGAGCTCCTACGAGCAGTACTTC,CASSRDRSSYEQYF
few,TRBV19,TRBJ1-5,.,TGTGCCAGTAGTATCTCCAGGGCGGCAAATCAGCCCCAGCATTTT,CASSISRAANQPQHF
.,TRBV12-3/TRBV12-4,TRBJ1-3,TRBD1,TGTGCCAGCACCCCGACAGGGCGTAACACCATATATTTT,CASTPTGRNTIYF
.,TRBV27,TRBJ1-1,.,TGTGCCAGCAGTTTATTGACAGCAGGAAATGAAGCTTTCTTT,CASSLLTAGNEAFF
.,TRBV10-3,TRBJ2-1,TRBD1,TGTGCCATCAGCCCGTCGGACAGGGACGTGAATGGGCAGTTCTTC,CAISPSDRDVNGQFF
.,TRBV7-3,TRBJ1-1,TRBD1,TGTGCCAGCAGCCCCCCTCCGGGACAGACATTGAACACTGAAGCTTTCTTT,CASSPPPGQTLNTEAFF
.,TRBV11-2,TRBJ1-1,TRBD1,TGTGCCAGCAGCTTCGACTGGACAGGGAACACTGAAGCTTTCTTT,CASSFDWTGNTEAFF
few,TRBV6-5,TRBJ1-1,.,TGTGCCAGCAGTCGTTTATTGAACACTGAAGCTTTCTTT,CASSRLLNTEAFF
few,TRBV14,TRBJ1-4,.,TGTGCCAGCAGCCATGTGAATTTTCGGGAAAAACTGTTTTTT,CASSHVNFREKLFF
.,TRBV6-1,TRBJ2-3,.,TGTGCCAGCAGTGAAGGCCCTTTCGGGTCGTACACAGATACGCAGTATTTT,CASSEGPFGSYTDTQYF
.,TRBV10-3,TRBJ1-4,TRBD1,TGTGCCATCAGTCCCGCGACAGGGGTGAATGAAAAACTGTTTTTT,CAISPATGVNEKLFF
.,TRBV27,TRBJ1-2,.,TGTGCCAGCAACCCGGTCGGGAGTGTATTTAACTATGGCTACACCTTC,CASNPVGSVFNYGYTF
.,TRBV9,TRBJ2-7,.,TGTGCCAGCAGCGTAGGAGGGGGAACCCCCTACGAGCAGTACTTC,CASSVGGGTPYEQYF
.,TRBV28,TRBJ2-7,TRBD2,TGTGCCAGCAGCCCAGCGGGAGGGCCATCCTACGAGCAGTACTTC,CASSPAGGPSYEQYF
.,TRBV2,TRBJ2-1,.,TGTGCCAGCAGTGACGAGGCAGGGGAGCAGTTCTTC,CASSDEAGEQFF
.,TRBV3-1/TRBV3-2,TRBJ2-7,.,TGTGCCAGCAGCTCGGGATTCGTAACCTACGAGCAGTACTTC,CASSSGFVTYEQYF
.,TRBV5-1,TRBJ1-4,.,TGCGCCAGCAGCTTGGTTCAGGGGAGTTACGAAAAACTGTTTTTT,CASSLVQGSYEKLFF
.,TRBV14,TRBJ2-7,TRBD1,TGTGCCAGCAGCTGGGACAGCCCCTACGAGCAGTACTTC,CASSWDSPYEQYF
.,TRBV4-1,TRBJ1-1,TRBD1,TGCGCCAGCAGCCCGGACAGGACTAACACTGAAGCTTTCTTT,CASSPDRTNTEAFF
.,TRBV7-9,TRBJ2-3,.,TGTGCCAGCAGCTCAGAGGCAGGGGGCACAGATACGCAGTATTTT,CASSSEAGGTDTQYF
.,TRBV5-4,TRBJ2-2,.,TGTGCCAGCAGCTTGCGGGGACAAGGAAGCCCCGGGGAGCTGTTTTTT,CASSLRGQGSPGELFF
.,TRBV30,TRBJ1-2,.,TGTGCCTGGAGGGGGGCCAACTATGGCTACACCTTC,CAWRGANYGYTF
.,TRBV9,TRBJ1-3,.,TGTGCCAGCGGCCCGGGGGGGGACTCTGGAAACACCATATATTTT,CASGPGGDSGNTIYF
.,TRBV6-5,TRBJ2-2,TRBD2,TGTGCCAGCACCAGACTAGCTCTCTCCGGGGAGCTGTTTTTT,CASTRLALSGELFF
.,TRBV6-1,TRBJ1-6,.,TGTGCCAGCAGTGATTGGGACAAAGGATCAAATTCACCCCTCCACTTT,CASSDWDKGSNSPLHF
.,TRBV18,TRBJ1-6,TRBD1,TGTGCCAGCTCACCGCCCGGGACAGTTAATTCACCCCTCCACTTT,CASSPPGTVNSPLHF
.,TRBV30,TRBJ2-3,.,TGTGCCTGGAGTAGGGGGGGCCTGGATACGCAGTATTTT,CAWSRGGLDTQYF
few,TRBV15,TRBJ1-2,.,TGTGCCACCAGCAGAGATTGGGGGCAGGAGGCGAGCTATGGCTACACCTTC,CATSRDWGQEASYGYTF
.,TRBV30,TRBJ1-2,TRBD1,TGTGCCTGGAGTCCGGACAGGGGGAACTATGGCTACACCTTC,CAWSPDRGNYGYTF
.,TRBV4-1,TRBJ1-3,.,TGCGCCAGCAGCCTGGGGCCCAAGGCTTACACCATATATTTT,CASSLGPKAYTIYF
.,TRBV6-5,TRBJ1-5,.,TGTGCCAGCAGTTACCAATTCGGGGAACGGCCCCAGCATTTT,CASSYQFGERPQHF
.,TRBV6-1,TRBJ1-5,.,TGTGCCAGCAGTGAAGGCAGACAGCGGCCCCAGCATTTT,CASSEGRQRPQHF
.,TRBV5-6,TRBJ1-5,.,TGTGCCAGCAGCTCTTTTGGAGGGAGCAGGGGCAATCAGCCCCAGCATTTT,CASSSFGGSRGNQPQHF
once,TRBV28,TRBJ2-5,TRBD2,TGTGCCAGCAGTTCAGGACTAGCGGGGAAAGAGACCCAGTACTTC,CASSSGLAGKETQYF
.,TRBV27,TRBJ2-3,TRBD2,TGTGCCAGCAGTTCACTACCGGGACTAGCGGGGAAAGATACGCAGTATTTT,CASSSLPGLAGKDTQYF
.,TRBV9,TRBJ2-7,.,TGTGCCAGCAGCGTAGGATCCTCCAGCGAGCAGTACTTC,CASSVGSSSEQYF
.,TRBV10-3,TRBJ2-1,TRBD1,TGTGCCATCAGTGCCGGGACAGGAAACTACAATGAGCAGTTCTTC,CAISAGTGNYNEQFF
.,TRBV18,TRBJ2-1,.,TGTGCCAGCTCATCCTTCGGAGGTGAGCAGTTCTTC,CASSSFGGEQFF
.,TRBV5-6,TRBJ1-2,.,TGTGCCAGCAGCTTGGAGGGGTACTTATATGGCTACACCTTC,CASSLEGYLYGYTF
.,TRBV3-1/TRBV3-2,TRBJ2-3,.,TGTGCCAGCAGCCAAGTCGGAGCGTTGGCCCCAGATACGCAGTATTTT,CASSQVGALAPDTQYF
.,TRBV5-6,TRBJ1-2,.,TGTGCCAGCAGCTTCCTACAGGGTGACTATGGCTACACCTTC,CASSFLQGDYGYTF
once,TRBV5-8,TRBJ1-5,TRBD1,TGTGCCAGCAGCTCCCCCCCCGGGACAGCCGGTTATAGCAATCAGCCCCAGCATTTT,CASSSPPGTAGYSNQPQHF
.,TRBV27,TRBJ1-4,TRBD1,TGTGCCAGCAGTTCTTCACAGGGGTTAGGCGAAAAACTGTTTTTT,CASSSSQGLGEKLFF
.,TRBV5-1,TRBJ1-1,TRBD1,TGCGCCAGCAGCTTAACAGGGGACGGAGCTTTCTTT,CASSLTGDGAFF
.,TRBV7-9,TRBJ2-3,TRBD1,TGTGCCAGCAGTAAAGGGACAGGGGGGACAGATACGCAGTATTTT,CASSKGTGGTDTQYF
.,TRBV5-4,TRBJ2-5,TRBD1,TGTGCCAGCAGCTTAAAGACAGGGCGGGAGACCCAGTACTTC,CASSLKTGRETQYF
.,TRBV28,TRBJ1-4,.,TGTGCCAGCAGCCTCGGGGGGAGCCTTGAAAAACTGTTTTTT,CASSLGGSLEKLFF
.,TRBV16,TRBJ1-6,.,TGTGCCAGCAGCCTACGACGGGTCTATAATTCACCCCTCCACTTT,CASSLRRVYNSPLHF